One and the same sample provided the 25 T cell receptor beta chains below, sequenced in a study of blood T cell repertoires in COVID-19. Clones were sequenced by immunoSEQ multiplex PCR, and TCRdb holds only the in-frame ones, with some missing. The profile shows fewer than 400,000 clones, around 90% of them singletons. Sequencing used PBMCs or T cells enriched from blood (not recorded which). The origin of the receptors is a man aged 25-40 years who had recovered from COVID-19.

The V call is TRBV28, the J call TRBJ1-1, with D possibly TRBD1 on 6 matching bases. Germline V gene data show CDR1 as MDHEN and CDR2 as SYDVKM. Deletions cut 2 bases from V and 3 bases from J, with 7 bases between. This CDR3 spans 13 amino acids. In DNA, the CDR3 is TGTGCCAGCAGTTTACAGGGGTACACTGAAGCTTTCTTT. Amino acids: CASSLQGYTEAFF.

The chain links TRBV7-8 to TRBJ2-1; 8 nucleotides align to TRBD1. CDR3 size: 17 residues. V trimming: 2 bases; J trimming: 0 bases; junction bases outside the gene matches: 6. Germline V gene data show CDR1 as SGHVS and CDR2 as FQNEAQ. DNA of the CDR3: TGTGCCAGCAGCTTATCCAGGGGGCCCAGCTCCTACAATGAGCAGTTCTTC. As protein: CASSLSRGPSSYNEQFF.

The chain joins TRBV7-9 to TRBJ1-3; the match to TRBD1 covers 8 bases. Germline CDR1 SEHNR, CDR2 FQNEAQ (reference sequence). This CDR3 spans 19 amino acids. V was clipped by 5 bases and J by 4 bases; unmatched bases: 19. The CDR3 region is CASSPGQVGILSWGNTIYF. The CDR3 DNA is TGTGCCAGCAGCCCGGGACAGGTCGGAATTCTTTCGTGGGGAAACACCATATATTTT.

The chain recombines TRBV12-3 or TRBV12-4 with TRBJ2-7; TRBD2 matches 8 bases. V lost 1 base, J lost 7 bases, and 3 bases stayed unmatched. The length of the CDR3 is 13 residues. This CDR3 is CASSLEAGDEQYF. CDR3 nucleotide sequence: TGTGCCAGCAGTTTAGAAGCGGGGGATGAGCAGTACTTC.

The chain employs TRBV11-2 and TRBJ2-3; tentative D call: TRBD1 (6 bases). CDR3 length: 13 amino acids. V was pared by 3 bases and J by 4 bases, with 8 bases between. CDR1 SGHAT and CDR2 FQNNGV come from the germline V gene. Here the CDR3 reads CASSFGTPDTQYF. The CDR3 nucleotides are TGTGCCAGCAGCTTCGGGACACCAGATACGCAGTATTTT.

The gene calls are TRBV6-5 and TRBJ2-1; D might be TRBD1 (6 bases). V was clipped by 0 bases and J by 3 bases, with 12 bases between them. The CDR3 runs 16 residues. Germline CDR1 is MNHEY and CDR2 is SVGAGI. The CDR3 region has the DNA TGTGCCAGCAGTTACTCGCGCGGACAGATCTACAATGAGCAGTTCTTC. This gives the protein CASSYSRGQIYNEQFF.

The J gene is TRBJ2-3, the V gene TRBV5-8; TRBD1 aligns across 7 bases. The germline V gene has CDR1 SGHTS and CDR2 YDEGEE. V dropped 0 bases and J dropped 1; count of bases not matched to a gene: 2. The length of the CDR3 is 15 residues. The CDR3 region has the DNA TGTGCCAGCAGCTTGGGACAGGGTGGCACAGATACGCAGTATTTT. Translating it yields CASSLGQGGTDTQYF. The full variable domain, its missing parts supplied by reference TRBV5-8 and TRBJ2-3, is EAGVTQSPTHLIKTRGQQATLRCSPISGHTSVYWYQQALGLGLQFLLWYDEGEERNRGNFPPRFSGRQFPNYSSELNVNALELEDSALYLCASSLGQGGTDTQYFGPGTRLTVL.

Regarding this clone: Germline is not matched at one junction end, which may reflect a read error. This sample includes further DNA sequences coding for the same CDR3. This chain uses TRBV10-1 with TRBJ1-2, with D perhaps TRBD1 (5 bases). This CDR3 has 13 residues. Per the germline V gene, CDR1 is WNHNN and CDR2 is SYGVQD (reference sequence). DNA of the CDR3: TGCGCCAGCAGCGCAGACAGCCCCTATGGTTACACCTTC. Translated, it gives CASSADSPYGYTF.

This chain connects TRBV7-2 to TRBJ2-5, with 8 bases aligning to TRBD2. Per the germline V gene, CDR1 is SGHTA and CDR2 is FQGNSA. This CDR3 has 19 residues. V lost 2 bases, J lost 1 base, and 15 bases stayed unmatched. As DNA, the CDR3 is TGTGCCAGCAGCTTAACGCCCCATCGGGGGGGGGCGTCCCAAGAGACCCAGTACTTC. This translates into CASSLTPHRGGASQETQYF. The full variable domain, rest sourced from reference TRBV7-2 and TRBJ2-5, is GAGVSQSPSNKVTEKGKDVELRCDPISGHTALYWYRQSLGQGLEFLIYFQGNSAPDKSGLPSDRFSAERTGGSVSTLTIQRTQQEDSAVYLCASSLTPHRGGASQETQYFGPGTRLLVL.

This chain uses TRBV6-2 or TRBV6-3 with TRBJ1-1; no reliable D call. The CDR3 is 13 residues long. CDR1 and CDR2 from the germline V gene are MNHEY and SVGEGT. Trimming cost V 6 bases and J 0 bases, with 8 bases left between them. CDR3 region: CASSNSLNTEAFF. In DNA, the CDR3 is TGTGCCAGCAGCAACAGCCTGAACACTGAAGCTTTCTTT.

This clone was recorded only once. The rearrangement uses TRBV6-5 and TRBJ2-1; TRBD2 aligns across 8 bases. The CDR3 totals 15 residues. Germline CDR1 MNHEY, CDR2 SVGAGI. J lost 6 bases, V lost 6 bases, and 10 bases had no gene match. CDR3: CASRRRGAAPNEQFF. In DNA form, the CDR3 reads TGTGCCAGCAGGAGGCGGGGGGCCGCCCCCAATGAGCAGTTCTTC.

The chain has TRBV4-2 and TRBJ2-7, with TRBD2 as a possible D gene (5 bases). In germline, CDR1 is LGHNA, CDR2 YNFKEQ. Trimming pared 1 base from V and 0 bases from J, leaving 10 bases between. This CDR3 is 15 amino acids long. Here the CDR3 DNA reads TGTGCCAGCAGCCAAGCGGGGTCCAGCTCCTACGAGCAGTACTTC. Protein: CASSQAGSSSYEQYF.

This clone was recorded once. The CDR3 DNA reads TGTGCCAGCAGTCCGGGTCCTTACGAGCAGTACTTC. Translating it yields CASSPGPYEQYF. The V call is TRBV6-5, the J call TRBJ2-7, with D uncertain. The CDR3 consists of 12 residues. Germline CDR1 is MNHEY and CDR2 is SVGAGI. Trimming stripped 5 bases from V and 4 bases from J, with 9 bases between.

The V gene is TRBV30, the J gene TRBJ1-4, with D hard to call. Trimming took off 2 bases at V and 3 bases at J, with 10 bases between the two ends. Per germline, CDR1 GTSNPN and CDR2 SVGIG (reference sequence). CDR3 length equals 14 residues. The CDR3 DNA follows: TGTGCCTGGAGTATAACAGCCCCTAATGAAAAACTGTTTTTT. It is translated as CAWSITAPNEKLFF.

This clone was seen more than once but under ten times. The chain is built from TRBV27 and TRBJ1-3; D might be TRBD1 (6 bases). Per the germline V gene, CDR1 is MNHEY and CDR2 is SMNVEV (reference sequence). The CDR3 sequence is 13 residues long. V was pared by 7 bases and J by 2 bases, with 9 bases between. The CDR3 DNA is TGTGCCAGCATGACAGGAACTGGAAACACCATATATTTT. This encodes CASMTGTGNTIYF.

This rearrangement joins TRBV10-3 to TRBJ2-2; tentatively, D is TRBD1 (6 bases). The germline gives CDR1 ENHRY, CDR2 SYGVKD. The germline V and J ends were trimmed by 3 bases and 0 bases, with 8 bases remaining between them. CDR3 length equals 15 residues. The chain's CDR3 is CAISDGTTNTGELFF. The DNA for the CDR3 is TGTGCCATCAGTGATGGGACAACGAACACCGGGGAGCTGTTTTTT.

The chain carries TRBV10-3 and TRBJ2-7; possibly TRBD2 for D (5 bases). The germline gives CDR1 ENHRY, CDR2 SYGVKD. This CDR3 spans 11 amino acids. V gave up 11 bases and J gave up 4 bases, with 12 bases separating them. The CDR3 DNA follows: TGTGCCGTCGAGGGCGGGTACGAGCAGTACTTC. This encodes CAVEGGYEQYF.

This chain joins TRBV7-2 and TRBJ2-1, with 7 bases identical to TRBD1. Germline values: CDR1 SGHTA, CDR2 FQGNSA. The V segment lost 1 base and the J segment 7 bases; nucleotides outside the gene matches: 4. CDR3 length: 14 amino acids. In nucleotides, the CDR3 is TGTGCCAGCAGCTTAGGGGCAGGGGGTAATGAGCAGTTCTTC. Its protein is CASSLGAGGNEQFF.

This chain uses TRBV19 with TRBJ2-3, with D possibly matching TRBD2 (5 bases). The CDR3 is 15 residues long. Germline CDR1 reads LNHDA; CDR2 reads SQIVND (reference sequence). Trimming shortened V by 4 bases and J by 0 bases, and 11 bases separated the two germline ends. The CDR3 sequence is CASSKGVTSTDTQYF. The CDR3 bases are TGTGCCAGTAGTAAGGGAGTTACTAGCACAGATACGCAGTATTTT.

This chain joins TRBV7-8 and TRBJ2-5; a weak D match, TRBD1 (6 bases). V lost 1 base and J 5 bases, leaving 20 bases between the germline ends. CDR1 and CDR2 (germline): SGHVS, FQNEAQ. The CDR3 length is 17 residues. The CDR3 loop is CASSLVAGELKLETQYF. CDR3 nucleotides: TGTGCCAGCAGCTTAGTGGCAGGGGAATTGAAACTGGAGACCCAGTACTTC.

V usage is TRBV25-1 and J usage is TRBJ1-6, with TRBD1 matching 7 bases. V shed 1 base, J shed 4 bases, and the junction held 1 base outside the gene matches. CDR3 length: 15 amino acids. The germline CDR1 and CDR2 sequences are MGHDK and SYGVNS. CDR3 region: CASSEWDSYNSPLHF. The CDR3 coding sequence is TGTGCCAGCAGTGAATGGGACAGTTATAATTCACCCCTCCACTTT.

V gene TRBV19 combines with J gene TRBJ2-5, with 11 bases identical to TRBD1. This CDR3 comprises 17 residues. V was pared by 2 bases and J by 4 bases, with 9 bases of the junction left unmatched. Germline V CDR1 and CDR2: LNHDA, SQIVND (reference sequence). The DNA of the CDR3 is TGTGCCAGTAGTATACCACGGACAGGGGGCGTAGGAGAGACCCAGTACTTC. This gives the protein CASSIPRTGGVGETQYF.

This chain links TRBV2 with TRBJ1-1, with D perhaps matching TRBD1 (6 bases). Deletions cut 4 bases from V and 7 bases from J, with 10 bases between. The V gene's germline CDR1 is SNHLY and CDR2 FYNNEI. This CDR3 is 12 amino acids long. CDR3 DNA sequence: TGTGCCAGCAGTGGGGGGCAGCTTGAAGCTTTCTTT. This codes for CASSGGQLEAFF. The full variable domain, completed using reference TRBV2 and TRBJ1-1, is EPEVTQTPSHQVTQMGQEVILRCVPISNHLYFYWYRQILGQKVEFLVSFYNNEISEKSEIFDDQFSVERPDGSNFTLKIRSTKLEDSAMYFCASSGGQLEAFFGQGTRLTVV.

The chain links TRBV18 to TRBJ2-5; tentative D call: TRBD2 (6 bases). Between the trimmed V and J ends, which lost 0 bases and 3 bases, there was a span of 11 bases. This CDR3 comprises 15 residues. In germline, CDR1 is KGHSH, CDR2 LQKENI. The CDR3 nucleotides are TGTGCCAGCTCACCACCCGCAGGGAGGAAAGAGACCCAGTACTTC. Translated, it gives CASSPPAGRKETQYF.

The gene calls are TRBV10-3 and TRBJ2-1, with TRBD1 matching over 8 bases. With V trimmed by 2 bases and J by 3 bases, 6 bases remained unmatched. Germline V CDR1 and CDR2: ENHRY, SYGVKD. The CDR3 length is 16 residues. The CDR3 sequence: CAISEPDRGGYNEQFF. CDR3 DNA sequence: TGTGCCATCAGTGAGCCTGACAGGGGCGGCTACAATGAGCAGTTCTTC.